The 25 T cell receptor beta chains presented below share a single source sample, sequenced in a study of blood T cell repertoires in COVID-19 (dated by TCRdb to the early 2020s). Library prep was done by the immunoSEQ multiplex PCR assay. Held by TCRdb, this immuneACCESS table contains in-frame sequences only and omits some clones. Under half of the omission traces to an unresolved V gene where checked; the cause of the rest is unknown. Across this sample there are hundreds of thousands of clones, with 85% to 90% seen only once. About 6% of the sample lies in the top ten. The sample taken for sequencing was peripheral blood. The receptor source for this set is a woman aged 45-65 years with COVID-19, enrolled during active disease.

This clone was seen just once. The CDR3 region is CSVWTGATDTQYF. CDR3 bases: TGCAGCGTATGGACAGGGGCCACAGATACGCAGTATTTT. This rearrangement joins TRBV29-1 to TRBJ2-3; 9 nucleotides match TRBD1. Germline values: CDR1 SQVTM, CDR2 ANQGSEA. The CDR3 length is 13 residues. V lost 6 bases to trimming and J lost 2 bases; unmatched junction nucleotides: 3.

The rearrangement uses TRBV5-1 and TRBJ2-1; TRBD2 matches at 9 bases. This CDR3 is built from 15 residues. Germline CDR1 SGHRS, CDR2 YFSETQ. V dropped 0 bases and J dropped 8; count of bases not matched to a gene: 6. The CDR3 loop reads CASSLVSGRAYEQFF. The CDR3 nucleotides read TGCGCCAGCAGCTTGGTTAGCGGGAGAGCCTATGAGCAGTTCTTC.

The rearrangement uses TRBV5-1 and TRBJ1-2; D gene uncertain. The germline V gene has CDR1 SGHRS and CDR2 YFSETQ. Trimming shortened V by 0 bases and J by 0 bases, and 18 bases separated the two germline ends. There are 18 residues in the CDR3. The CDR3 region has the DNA TGCGCCAGCAGCTTGGGGGCAACAGATCTCTGGGCTAACTATGGCTACACCTTC. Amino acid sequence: CASSLGATDLWANYGYTF.

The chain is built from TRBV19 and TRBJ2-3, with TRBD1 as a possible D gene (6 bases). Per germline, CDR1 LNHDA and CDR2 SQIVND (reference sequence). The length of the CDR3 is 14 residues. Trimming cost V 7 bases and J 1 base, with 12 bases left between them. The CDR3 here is CASTGDTRTDTQYF. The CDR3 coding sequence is TGTGCCAGTACCGGGGACACCCGCACAGATACGCAGTATTTT.

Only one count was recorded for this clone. CDR3 nucleotides: TGTGCCAGCAGCTTAGGAGGACTAGCGGGAGGGTTCACAGATACGCAGTATTTT. Protein product: CASSLGGLAGGFTDTQYF. This chain connects TRBV7-9 to TRBJ2-3, with 15 bases fitting TRBD2. From germline, CDR1 is SEHNR and CDR2 FQNEAQ (reference sequence). With 1 base clipped from V and 2 bases from J, the junction kept 4 bases outside the gene matches. The CDR3 totals 18 residues.

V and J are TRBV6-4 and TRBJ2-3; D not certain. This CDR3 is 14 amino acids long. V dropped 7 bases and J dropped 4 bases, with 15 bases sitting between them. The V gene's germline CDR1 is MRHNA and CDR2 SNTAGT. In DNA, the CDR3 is TGTGCCAGCAAAGCCCTATATTCATCAGATACGCAGTATTTT. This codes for CASKALYSSDTQYF.

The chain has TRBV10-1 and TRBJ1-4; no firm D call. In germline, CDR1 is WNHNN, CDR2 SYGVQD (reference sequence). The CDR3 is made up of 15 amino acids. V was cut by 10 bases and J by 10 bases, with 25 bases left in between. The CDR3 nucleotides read TGCGCCATCCCGACTCCGCAACGAGAACCTGGAAAACTGTTTTTT. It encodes CAIPTPQREPGKLFF.

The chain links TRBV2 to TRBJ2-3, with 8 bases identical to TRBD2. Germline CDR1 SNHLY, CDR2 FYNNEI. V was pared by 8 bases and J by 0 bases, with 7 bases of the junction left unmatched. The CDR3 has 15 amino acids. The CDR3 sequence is CASLEAGVSTDTQYF. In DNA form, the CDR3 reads TGTGCCAGCCTCGAAGCGGGAGTAAGCACAGATACGCAGTATTTT.

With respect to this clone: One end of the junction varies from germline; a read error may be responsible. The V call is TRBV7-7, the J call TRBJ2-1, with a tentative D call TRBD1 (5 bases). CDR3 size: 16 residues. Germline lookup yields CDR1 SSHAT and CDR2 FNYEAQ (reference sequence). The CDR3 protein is CASSLALTVPYNEQFF. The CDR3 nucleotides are TGTGCTAGCAGCTTAGCCTTGACAGTCCCCTACAATGAGCAGTTCTTC.

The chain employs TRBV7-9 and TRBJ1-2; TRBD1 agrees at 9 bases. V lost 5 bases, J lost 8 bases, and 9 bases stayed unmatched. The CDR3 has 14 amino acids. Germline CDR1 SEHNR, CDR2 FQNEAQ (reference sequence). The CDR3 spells CASSGQGPRNGYTF. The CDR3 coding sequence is TGTGCCAGCAGCGGACAGGGGCCCCGGAACGGCTACACCTTC.

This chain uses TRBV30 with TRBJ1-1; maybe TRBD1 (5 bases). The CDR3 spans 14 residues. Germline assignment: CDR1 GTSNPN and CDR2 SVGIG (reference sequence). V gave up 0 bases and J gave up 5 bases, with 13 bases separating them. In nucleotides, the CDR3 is TGTGCCTGGAGTGTTTCCACAAGGGGAACTGAAGCTTTCTTT. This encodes CAWSVSTRGTEAFF.

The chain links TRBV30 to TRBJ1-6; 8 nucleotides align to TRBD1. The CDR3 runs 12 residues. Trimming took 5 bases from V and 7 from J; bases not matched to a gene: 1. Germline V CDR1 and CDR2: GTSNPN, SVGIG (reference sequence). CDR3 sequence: CAWGQGNSPLHF. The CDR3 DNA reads TGTGCCTGGGGACAGGGAAATTCACCCCTCCACTTT.

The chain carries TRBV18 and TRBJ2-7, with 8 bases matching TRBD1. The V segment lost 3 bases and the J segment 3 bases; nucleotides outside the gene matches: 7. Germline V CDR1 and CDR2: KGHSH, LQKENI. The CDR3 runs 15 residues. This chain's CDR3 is CASSPPGRGLYEQYF. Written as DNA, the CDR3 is TGTGCCAGCTCACCCCCGGGCAGGGGGCTCTACGAGCAGTACTTC.

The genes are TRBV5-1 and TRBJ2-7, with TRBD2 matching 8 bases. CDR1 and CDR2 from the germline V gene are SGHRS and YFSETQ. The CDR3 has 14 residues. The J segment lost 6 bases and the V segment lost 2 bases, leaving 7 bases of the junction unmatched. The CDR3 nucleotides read TGCGCCAGCAGCTTCCCCTCGGGAGGGGGCGAGCAGTACTTC. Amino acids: CASSFPSGGGEQYF.

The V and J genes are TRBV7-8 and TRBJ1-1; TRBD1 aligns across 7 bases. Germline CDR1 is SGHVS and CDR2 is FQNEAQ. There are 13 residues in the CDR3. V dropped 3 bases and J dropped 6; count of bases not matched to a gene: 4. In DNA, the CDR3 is TGTGCCAGCAGCTTCCAGGGGGAAGCTGAAGCTTTCTTT. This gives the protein CASSFQGEAEAFF.

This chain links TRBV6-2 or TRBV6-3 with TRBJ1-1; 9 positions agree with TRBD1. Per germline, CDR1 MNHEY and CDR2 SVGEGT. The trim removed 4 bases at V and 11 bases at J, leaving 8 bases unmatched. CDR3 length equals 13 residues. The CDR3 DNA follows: TGTGCCAGCAGTTCATACCGGGACAGGGAGGCTTTCTTT. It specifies CASSSYRDREAFF.

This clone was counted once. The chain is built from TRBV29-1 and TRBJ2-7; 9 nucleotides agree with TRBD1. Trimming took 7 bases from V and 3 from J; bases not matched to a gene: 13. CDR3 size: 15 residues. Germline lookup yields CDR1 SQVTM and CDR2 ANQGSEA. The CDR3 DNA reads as TGCAGCGCCTCAGGGGGGGGACAGGGCCGCTACGAGCAGTACTTC. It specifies CSASGGGQGRYEQYF.

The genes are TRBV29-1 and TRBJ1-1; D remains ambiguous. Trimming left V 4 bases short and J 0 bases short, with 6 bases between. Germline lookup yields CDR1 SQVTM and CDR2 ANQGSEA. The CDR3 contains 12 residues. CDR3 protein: CSVAFLNTEAFF. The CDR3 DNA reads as TGCAGCGTTGCCTTCTTGAACACTGAAGCTTTCTTT.

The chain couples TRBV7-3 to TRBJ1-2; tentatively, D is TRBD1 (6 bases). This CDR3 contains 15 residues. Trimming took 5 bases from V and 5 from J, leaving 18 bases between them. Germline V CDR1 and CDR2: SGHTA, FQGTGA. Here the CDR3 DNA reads TGTGCCAGCAGCAACCCGACAGGACCGTCGTATGGCTACACCTTC. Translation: CASSNPTGPSYGYTF.

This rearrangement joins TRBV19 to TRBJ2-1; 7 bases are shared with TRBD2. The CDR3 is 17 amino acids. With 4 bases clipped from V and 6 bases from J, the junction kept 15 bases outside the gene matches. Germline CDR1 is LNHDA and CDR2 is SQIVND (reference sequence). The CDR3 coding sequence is TGTGCCAGTAGTACACCGACCGGGACTAAGAGTTTCAATGAGCAGTTCTTC. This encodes CASSTPTGTKSFNEQFF.

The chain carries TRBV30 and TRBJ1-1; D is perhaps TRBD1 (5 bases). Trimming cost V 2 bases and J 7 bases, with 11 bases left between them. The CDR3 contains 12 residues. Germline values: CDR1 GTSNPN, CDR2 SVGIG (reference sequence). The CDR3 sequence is CAWSSGGVEAFF. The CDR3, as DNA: TGTGCCTGGAGTTCGGGAGGGGTTGAAGCTTTCTTT.

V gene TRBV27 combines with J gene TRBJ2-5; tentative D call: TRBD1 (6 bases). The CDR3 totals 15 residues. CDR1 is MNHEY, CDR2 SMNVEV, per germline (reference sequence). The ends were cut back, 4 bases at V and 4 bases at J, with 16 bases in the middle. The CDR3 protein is CASSWGGGRGETQYF. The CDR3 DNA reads TGTGCCAGCAGTTGGGGTGGAGGCAGGGGAGAGACCCAGTACTTC.

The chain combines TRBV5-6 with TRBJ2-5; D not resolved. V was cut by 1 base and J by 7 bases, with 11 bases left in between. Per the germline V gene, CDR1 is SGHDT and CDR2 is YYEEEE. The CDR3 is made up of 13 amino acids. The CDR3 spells CASSLFASGTQYF. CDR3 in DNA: TGTGCCAGCAGCTTGTTCGCTTCGGGGACCCAGTACTTC.

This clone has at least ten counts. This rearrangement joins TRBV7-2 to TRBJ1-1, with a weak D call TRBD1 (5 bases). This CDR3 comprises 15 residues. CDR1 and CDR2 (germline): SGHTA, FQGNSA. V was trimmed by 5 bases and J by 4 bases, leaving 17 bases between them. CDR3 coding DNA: TGTGCCAGCAGCCCTCAGACAGCGAGTAGCACTGAAGCTTTCTTT. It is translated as CASSPQTASSTEAFF.

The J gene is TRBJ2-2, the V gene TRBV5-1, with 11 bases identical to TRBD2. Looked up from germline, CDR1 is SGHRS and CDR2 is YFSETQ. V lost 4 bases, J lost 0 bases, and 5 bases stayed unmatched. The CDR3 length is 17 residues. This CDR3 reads CASSPGTSGANTGELFF. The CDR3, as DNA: TGCGCCAGCAGCCCCGGGACTAGCGGCGCGAACACCGGGGAGCTGTTTTTT.